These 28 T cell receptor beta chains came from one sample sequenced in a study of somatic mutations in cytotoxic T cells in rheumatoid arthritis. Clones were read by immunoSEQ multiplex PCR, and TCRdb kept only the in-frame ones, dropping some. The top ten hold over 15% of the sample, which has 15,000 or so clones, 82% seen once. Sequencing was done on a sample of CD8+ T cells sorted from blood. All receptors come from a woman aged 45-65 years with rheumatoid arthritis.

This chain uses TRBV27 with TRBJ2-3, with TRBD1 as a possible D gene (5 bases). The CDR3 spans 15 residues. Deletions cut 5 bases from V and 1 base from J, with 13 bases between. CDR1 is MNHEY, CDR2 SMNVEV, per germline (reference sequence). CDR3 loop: CASSAQVLGTDTQYF. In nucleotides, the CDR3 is TGTGCCAGCAGTGCACAGGTTCTTGGCACAGATACGCAGTATTTT.

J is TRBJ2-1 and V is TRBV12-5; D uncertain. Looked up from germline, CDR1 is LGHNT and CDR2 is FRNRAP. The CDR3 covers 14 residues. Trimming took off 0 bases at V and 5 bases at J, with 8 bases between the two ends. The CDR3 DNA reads TGTGCTAGTGGTTTGGTAGTTGGGAACAATGAGCAGTTCTTC. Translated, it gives CASGLVVGNNEQFF.

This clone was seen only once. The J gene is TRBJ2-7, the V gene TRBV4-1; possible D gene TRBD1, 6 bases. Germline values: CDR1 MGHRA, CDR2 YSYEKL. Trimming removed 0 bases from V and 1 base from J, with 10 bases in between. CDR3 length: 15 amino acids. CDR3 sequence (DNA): TGCGCCAGCAGCCAAGATGCAGGGGCTTCCTACGAGCAGTACTTC. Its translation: CASSQDAGASYEQYF.

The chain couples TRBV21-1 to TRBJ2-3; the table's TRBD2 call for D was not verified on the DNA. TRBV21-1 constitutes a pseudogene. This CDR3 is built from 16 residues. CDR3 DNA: TGTGCCAGCAGCCCCGTTTTTGAGGGATCCACAGATACGCAGTATTTT. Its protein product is CASSPVFEGSTDTQYF.

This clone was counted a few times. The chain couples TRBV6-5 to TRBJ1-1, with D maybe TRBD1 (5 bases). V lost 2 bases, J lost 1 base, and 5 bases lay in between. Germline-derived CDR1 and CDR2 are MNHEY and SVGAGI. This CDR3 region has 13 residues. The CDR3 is CASSYGQNTEAFF. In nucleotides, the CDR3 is TGTGCCAGCAGTTACGGACAGAACACTGAAGCTTTCTTT.

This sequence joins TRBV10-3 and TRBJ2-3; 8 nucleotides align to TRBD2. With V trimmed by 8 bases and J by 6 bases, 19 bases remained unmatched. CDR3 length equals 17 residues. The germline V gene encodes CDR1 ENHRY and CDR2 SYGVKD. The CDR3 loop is CAISPAPGGRGRDTQYF. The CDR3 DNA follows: TGTGCCATCTCTCCCGCCCCGGGGGGGCGAGGACGGGATACGCAGTATTTT.

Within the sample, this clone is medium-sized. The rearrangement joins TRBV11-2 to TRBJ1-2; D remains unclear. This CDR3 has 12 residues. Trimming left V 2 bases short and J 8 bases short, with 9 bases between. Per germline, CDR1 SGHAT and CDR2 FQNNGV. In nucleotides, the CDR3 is TGTGCCAGCAGCTTAAACGGGGAGGGCTACACCTTC. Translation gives CASSLNGEGYTF.

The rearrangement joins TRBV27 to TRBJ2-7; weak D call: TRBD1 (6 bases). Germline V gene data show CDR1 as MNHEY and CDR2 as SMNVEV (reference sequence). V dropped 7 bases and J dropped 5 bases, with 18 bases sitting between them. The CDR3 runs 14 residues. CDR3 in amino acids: CASNPGVPAHEQYF. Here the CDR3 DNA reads TGTGCCAGCAACCCAGGGGTCCCAGCCCACGAGCAGTACTTC.

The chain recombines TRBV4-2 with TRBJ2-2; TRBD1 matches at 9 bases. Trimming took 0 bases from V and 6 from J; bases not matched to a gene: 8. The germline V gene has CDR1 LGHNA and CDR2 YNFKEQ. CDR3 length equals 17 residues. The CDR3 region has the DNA TGTGCCAGCAGCCAAGATTCAGGCTGGACAGGGGCCGGGGAGCTGTTTTTT. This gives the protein CASSQDSGWTGAGELFF.

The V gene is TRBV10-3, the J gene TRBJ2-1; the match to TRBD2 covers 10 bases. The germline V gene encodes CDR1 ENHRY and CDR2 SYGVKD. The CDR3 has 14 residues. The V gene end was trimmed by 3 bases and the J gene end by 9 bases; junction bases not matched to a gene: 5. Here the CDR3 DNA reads TGTGCCATCAGTGAAAGCTCTAGCGGGAGTGAGCAGTTCTTC. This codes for CAISESSSGSEQFF.

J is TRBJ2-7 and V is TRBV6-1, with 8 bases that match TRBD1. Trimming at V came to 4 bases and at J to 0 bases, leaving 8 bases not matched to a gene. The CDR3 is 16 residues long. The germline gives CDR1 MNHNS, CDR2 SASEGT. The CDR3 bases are TGTGCCAGCAGTGCAATCGGACAGGGAGGCTCCTACGAGCAGTACTTC. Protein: CASSAIGQGGSYEQYF.

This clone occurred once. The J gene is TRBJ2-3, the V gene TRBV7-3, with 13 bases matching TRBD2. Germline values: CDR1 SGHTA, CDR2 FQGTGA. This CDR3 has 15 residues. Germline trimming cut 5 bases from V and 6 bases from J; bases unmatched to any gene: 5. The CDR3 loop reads CASSGGTSGTDTQYF. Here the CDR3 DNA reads TGTGCCAGCAGCGGGGGGACTAGCGGGACGGATACGCAGTATTTT.

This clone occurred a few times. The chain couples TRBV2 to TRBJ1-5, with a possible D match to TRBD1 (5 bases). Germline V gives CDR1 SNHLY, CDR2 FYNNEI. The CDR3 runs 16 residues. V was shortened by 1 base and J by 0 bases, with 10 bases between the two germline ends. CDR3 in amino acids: CASSEVDSYSNQPQHF. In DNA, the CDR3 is TGTGCCAGCAGTGAAGTTGACAGTTATAGCAATCAGCCCCAGCATTTT. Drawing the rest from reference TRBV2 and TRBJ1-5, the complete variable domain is EPEVTQTPSHQVTQMGQEVILRCVPISNHLYFYWYRQILGQKVEFLVSFYNNEISEKSEIFDDQFSVERPDGSNFTLKIRSTKLEDSAMYFCASSEVDSYSNQPQHFGDGTRLSIL.

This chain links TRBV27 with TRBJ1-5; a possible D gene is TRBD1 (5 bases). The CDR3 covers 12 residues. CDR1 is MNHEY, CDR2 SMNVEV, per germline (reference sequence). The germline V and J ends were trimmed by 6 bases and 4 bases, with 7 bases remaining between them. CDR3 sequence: CASRAGNQPQHF. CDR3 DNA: TGTGCCAGCAGGGCAGGGAATCAGCCCCAGCATTTT.

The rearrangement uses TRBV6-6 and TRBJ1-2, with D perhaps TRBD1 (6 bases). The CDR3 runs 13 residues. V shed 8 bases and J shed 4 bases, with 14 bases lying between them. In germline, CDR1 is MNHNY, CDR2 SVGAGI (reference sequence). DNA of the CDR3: TGTGCCAGCGTTATGGGACAAGGCTATGGCTACACCTTC. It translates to CASVMGQGYGYTF.

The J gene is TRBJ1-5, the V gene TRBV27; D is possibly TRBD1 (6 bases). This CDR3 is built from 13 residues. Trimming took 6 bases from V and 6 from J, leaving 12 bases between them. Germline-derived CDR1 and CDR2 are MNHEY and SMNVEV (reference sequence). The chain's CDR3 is CASRDEGGQPQHF. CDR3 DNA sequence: TGTGCCAGCAGAGACGAAGGGGGTCAGCCCCAGCATTTT.

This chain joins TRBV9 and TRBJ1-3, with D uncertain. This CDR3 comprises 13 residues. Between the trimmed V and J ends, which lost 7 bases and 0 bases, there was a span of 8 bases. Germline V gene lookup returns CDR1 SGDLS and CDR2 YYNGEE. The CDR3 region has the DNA TGTGCCAGCCGGGCCGCCTCTGGAAACACCATATATTTT. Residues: CASRAASGNTIYF. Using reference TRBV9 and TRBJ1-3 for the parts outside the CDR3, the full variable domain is DSGVTQTPKHLITATGQRVTLRCSPRSGDLSVYWYQQSLDQGLQFLIQYYNGEERAKGNILERFSAQQFPDLHSELNLSSLELGDSALYFCASRAASGNTIYFGEGSWLTVV.

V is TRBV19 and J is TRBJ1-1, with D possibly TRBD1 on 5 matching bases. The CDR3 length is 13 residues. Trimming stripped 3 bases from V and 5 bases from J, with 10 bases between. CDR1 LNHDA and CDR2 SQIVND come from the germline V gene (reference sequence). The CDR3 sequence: CASSIGGSTEAFF. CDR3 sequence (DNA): TGTGCCAGTAGTATTGGGGGGTCTACTGAAGCTTTCTTT.

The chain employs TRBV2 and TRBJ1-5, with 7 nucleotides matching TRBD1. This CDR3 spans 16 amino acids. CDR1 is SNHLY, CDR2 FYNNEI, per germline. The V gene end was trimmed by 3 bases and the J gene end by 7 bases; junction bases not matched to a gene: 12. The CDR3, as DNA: TGTGCCAGCAGTGAGACGCCGCCGACAGGGAAGCAGCCCCAGCATTTT. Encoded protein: CASSETPPTGKQPQHF.

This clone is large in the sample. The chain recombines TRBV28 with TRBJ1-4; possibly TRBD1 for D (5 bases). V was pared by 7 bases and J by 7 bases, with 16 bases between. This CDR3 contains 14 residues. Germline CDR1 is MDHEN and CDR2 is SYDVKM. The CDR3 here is CASTRLGGGEKLFF. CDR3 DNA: TGTGCCAGCACGCGCCTTGGGGGTGGTGAAAAACTGTTTTTT.

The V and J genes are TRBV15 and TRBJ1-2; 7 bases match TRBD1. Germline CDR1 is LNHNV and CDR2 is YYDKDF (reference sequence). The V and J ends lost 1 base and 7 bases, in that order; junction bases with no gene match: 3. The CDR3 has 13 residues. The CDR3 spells CATSRGDSAGYTF. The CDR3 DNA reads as TGTGCCACCAGCAGAGGGGACAGCGCTGGCTACACCTTC.

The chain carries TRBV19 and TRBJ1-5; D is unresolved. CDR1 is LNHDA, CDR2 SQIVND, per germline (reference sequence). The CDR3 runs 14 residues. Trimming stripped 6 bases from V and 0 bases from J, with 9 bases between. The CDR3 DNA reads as TGTGCCAGTAGCCCAGGTTATAGCAATCAGCCCCAGCATTTT. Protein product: CASSPGYSNQPQHF. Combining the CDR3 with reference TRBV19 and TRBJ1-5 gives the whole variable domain DGGITQSPKYLFRKEGQNVTLSCEQNLNHDAMYWYRQDPGQGLRLIYYSQIVNDFQKGDIAEGYSVSREKKESFPLTVTSAQKNPTAFYLCASSPGYSNQPQHFGDGTRLSIL.

CDR3 region: CASSAAGAEEGYQETQYF. The CDR3 coding sequence is TGTGCCAGCAGCGCCGCGGGGGCGGAGGAGGGTTACCAAGAGACCCAGTACTTC. This rearrangement joins TRBV7-4 to TRBJ2-5; tentative D call: TRBD2 (7 bases). CDR3 length: 18 amino acids. V was clipped by 5 bases and J by 0 bases, with 22 bases between them. The germline gives CDR1 SGHVT, CDR2 SQSDAQ.

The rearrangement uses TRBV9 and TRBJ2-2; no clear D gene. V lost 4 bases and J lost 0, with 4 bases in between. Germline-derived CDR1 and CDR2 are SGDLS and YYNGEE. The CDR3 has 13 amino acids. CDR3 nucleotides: TGTGCCAGCAGCCCTCCGAACACCGGGGAGCTGTTTTTT. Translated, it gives CASSPPNTGELFF.

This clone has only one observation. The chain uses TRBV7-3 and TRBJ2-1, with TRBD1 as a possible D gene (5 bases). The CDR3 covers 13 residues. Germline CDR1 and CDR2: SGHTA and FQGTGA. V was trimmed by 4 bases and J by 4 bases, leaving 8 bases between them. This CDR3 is CASSSTGYNEQFF. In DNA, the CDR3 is TGTGCCAGCAGCTCCACAGGTTACAATGAGCAGTTCTTC.

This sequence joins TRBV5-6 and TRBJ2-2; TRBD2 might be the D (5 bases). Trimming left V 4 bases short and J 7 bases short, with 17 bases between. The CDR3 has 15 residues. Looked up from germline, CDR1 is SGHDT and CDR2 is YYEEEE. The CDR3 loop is CASSPGRTRVGELFF. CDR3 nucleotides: TGTGCCAGCAGCCCTGGACGGACGAGGGTCGGGGAGCTGTTTTTT.

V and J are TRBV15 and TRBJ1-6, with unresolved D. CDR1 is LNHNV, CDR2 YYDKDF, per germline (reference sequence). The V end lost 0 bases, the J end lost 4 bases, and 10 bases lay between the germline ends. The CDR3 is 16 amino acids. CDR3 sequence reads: CATSRDHNNYNSPLHF. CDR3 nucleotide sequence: TGTGCCACCAGCAGAGATCACAATAATTATAATTCACCCCTCCACTTT. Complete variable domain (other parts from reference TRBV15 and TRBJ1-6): DAMVIQNPRYQVTQFGKPVTLSCSQTLNHNVMYWYQQKSSQAPKLLFHYYDKDFNNEADTPDNFQSRRPNTSFCFLDIRSPGLGDTAMYLCATSRDHNNYNSPLHFGNGTRLTVT.

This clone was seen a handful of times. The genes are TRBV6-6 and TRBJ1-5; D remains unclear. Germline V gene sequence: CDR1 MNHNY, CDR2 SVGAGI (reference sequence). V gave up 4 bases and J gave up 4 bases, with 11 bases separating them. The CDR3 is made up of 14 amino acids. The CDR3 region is CASSWLPTNQPQHF. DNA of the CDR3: TGTGCCAGCAGTTGGTTACCGACGAATCAGCCCCAGCATTTT.